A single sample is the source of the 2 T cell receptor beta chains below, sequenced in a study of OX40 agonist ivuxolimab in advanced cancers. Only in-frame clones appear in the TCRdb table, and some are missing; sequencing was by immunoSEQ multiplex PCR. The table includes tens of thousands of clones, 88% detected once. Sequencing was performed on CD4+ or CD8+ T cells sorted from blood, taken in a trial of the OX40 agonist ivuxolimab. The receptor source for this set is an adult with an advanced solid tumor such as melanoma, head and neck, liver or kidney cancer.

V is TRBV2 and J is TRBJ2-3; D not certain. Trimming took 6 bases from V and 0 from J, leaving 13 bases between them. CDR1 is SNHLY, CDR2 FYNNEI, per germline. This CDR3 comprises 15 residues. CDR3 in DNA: TGTGCCAGCAGACCGTCAAGGCAAAGCACAGATACGCAGTATTTT. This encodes CASRPSRQSTDTQYF.

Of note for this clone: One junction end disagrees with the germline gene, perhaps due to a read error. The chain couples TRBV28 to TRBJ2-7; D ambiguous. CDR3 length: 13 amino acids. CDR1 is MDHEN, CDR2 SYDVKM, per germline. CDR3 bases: TGTGCCAGCAGTACACGGACGGGCTACGGGCAGTACTTC. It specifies CASSTRTGYGQYF.